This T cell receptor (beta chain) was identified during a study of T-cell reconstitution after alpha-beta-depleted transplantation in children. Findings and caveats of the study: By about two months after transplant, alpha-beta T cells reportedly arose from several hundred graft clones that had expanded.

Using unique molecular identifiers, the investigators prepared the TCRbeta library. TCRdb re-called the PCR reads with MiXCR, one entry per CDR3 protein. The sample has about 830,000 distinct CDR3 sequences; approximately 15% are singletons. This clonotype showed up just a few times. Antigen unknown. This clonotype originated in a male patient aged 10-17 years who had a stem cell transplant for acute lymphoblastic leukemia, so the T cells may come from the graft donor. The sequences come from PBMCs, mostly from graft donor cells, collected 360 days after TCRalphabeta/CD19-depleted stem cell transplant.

This chain's CDR3 is CASRVTRGTDTQYF. The CDR3 coding sequence is TGTGCCAGCAGAGTGACGCGCGGCACAGATACGCAGTATTTT. The chain carries TRBV6-1 and TRBJ2-3; D gene unclear. The CDR3 extends over 14 amino acids. The V gene lost 6 bases and the J gene lost 1 base, with 11 bases spanning the gap. CDR1 and CDR2 (germline): MNHNS, SASEGT.